The 2 T cell receptor beta chains below were found in one sample sequenced in a study of monozygotic twins with inflammatory bowel disease. TCRdb reanalyzed the 5' RACE reads, giving one entry per CDR3 protein sequence and no DNA. The sample has 400,000 or so distinct CDR3 sequences. Source material: blood. All receptors derive from a human donor with ulcerative colitis or Crohn's disease, or a healthy co-twin of an affected twin (not recorded which).

The gene calls are TRBV5-1 and TRBJ1-5; TCRdb calls TRBD1, which cannot be checked without DNA. The CDR3 totals 14 residues. The germline V gene encodes CDR1 SGHRS and CDR2 YFSETQ. The CDR3 protein is CASSRTGGLEPQHF.

The chain uses TRBV19 and TRBJ2-2. This CDR3 is built from 15 residues. The germline V gene encodes CDR1 LNHDA and CDR2 SQIVND (reference sequence). The CDR3 region is CASSLDAANTGELFF.